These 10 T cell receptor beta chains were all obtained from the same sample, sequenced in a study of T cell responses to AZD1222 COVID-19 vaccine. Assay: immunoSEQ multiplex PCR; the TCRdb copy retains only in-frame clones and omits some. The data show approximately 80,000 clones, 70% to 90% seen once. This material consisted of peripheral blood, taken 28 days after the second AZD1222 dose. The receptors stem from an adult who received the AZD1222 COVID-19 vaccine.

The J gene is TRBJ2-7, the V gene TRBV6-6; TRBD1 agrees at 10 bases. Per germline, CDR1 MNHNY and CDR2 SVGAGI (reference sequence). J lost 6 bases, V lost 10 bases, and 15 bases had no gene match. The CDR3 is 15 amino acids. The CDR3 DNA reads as TGTGCCATCTCCAGAAACCCGGGACAGGGGTCCGAGCAGTACTTC. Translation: CAISRNPGQGSEQYF.

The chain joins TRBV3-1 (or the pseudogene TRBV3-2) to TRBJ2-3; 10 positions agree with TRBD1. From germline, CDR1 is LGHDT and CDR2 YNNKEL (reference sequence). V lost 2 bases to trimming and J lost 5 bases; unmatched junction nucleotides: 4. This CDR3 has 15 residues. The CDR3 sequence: CASSQSGQGVDTQYF. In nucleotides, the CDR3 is TGTGCCAGCAGCCAATCCGGACAGGGGGTAGATACGCAGTATTTT.

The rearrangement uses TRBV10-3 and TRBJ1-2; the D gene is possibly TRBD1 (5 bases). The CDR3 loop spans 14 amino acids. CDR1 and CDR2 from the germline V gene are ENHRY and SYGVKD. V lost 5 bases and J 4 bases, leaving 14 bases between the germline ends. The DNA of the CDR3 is TGTGCCATCAGTCCTTCGGAGGGGAGCTATGGCTACACCTTC. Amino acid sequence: CAISPSEGSYGYTF.

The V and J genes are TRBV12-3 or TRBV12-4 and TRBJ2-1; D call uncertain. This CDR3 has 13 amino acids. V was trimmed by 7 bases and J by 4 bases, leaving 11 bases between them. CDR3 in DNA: TGTGCCAGCAACGAAGGGCAGTACAATGAGCAGTTCTTC. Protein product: CASNEGQYNEQFF.

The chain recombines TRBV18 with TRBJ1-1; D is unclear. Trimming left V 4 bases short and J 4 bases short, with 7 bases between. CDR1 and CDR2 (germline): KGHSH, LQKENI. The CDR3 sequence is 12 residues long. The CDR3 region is CASSRDTTEAFF. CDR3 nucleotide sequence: TGTGCCAGCTCACGGGATACCACTGAAGCTTTCTTT.

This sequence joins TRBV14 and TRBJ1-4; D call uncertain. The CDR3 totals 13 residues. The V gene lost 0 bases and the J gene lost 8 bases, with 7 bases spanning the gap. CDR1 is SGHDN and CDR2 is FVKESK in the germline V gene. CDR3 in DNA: TGTGCCAGCAGCCAAGAACTGGGGGAAAAACTGTTTTTT. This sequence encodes CASSQELGEKLFF. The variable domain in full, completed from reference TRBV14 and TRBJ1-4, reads EAGVTQFPSHSVIEKGQTVTLRCDPISGHDNLYWYRRVMGKEIKFLLHFVKESKQDESGMPNNRFLAERTGGTYSTLKVQPAELEDSGVYFCASSQELGEKLFFGSGTQLSVL.

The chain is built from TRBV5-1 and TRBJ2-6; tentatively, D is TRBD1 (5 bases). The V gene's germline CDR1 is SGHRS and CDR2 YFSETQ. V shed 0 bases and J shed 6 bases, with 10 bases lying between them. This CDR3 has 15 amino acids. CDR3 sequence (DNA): TGCGCCAGCAGCTTGGCCCGGACACCGGCCAACGTCCTGACTTTC. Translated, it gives CASSLARTPANVLTF.

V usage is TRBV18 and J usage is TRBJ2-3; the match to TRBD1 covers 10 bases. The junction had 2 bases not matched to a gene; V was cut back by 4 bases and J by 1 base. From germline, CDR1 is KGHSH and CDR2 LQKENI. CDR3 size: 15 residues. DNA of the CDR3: TGTGCCAGCTCACTCGGACAGGGGGGCACAGATACGCAGTATTTT. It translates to CASSLGQGGTDTQYF.

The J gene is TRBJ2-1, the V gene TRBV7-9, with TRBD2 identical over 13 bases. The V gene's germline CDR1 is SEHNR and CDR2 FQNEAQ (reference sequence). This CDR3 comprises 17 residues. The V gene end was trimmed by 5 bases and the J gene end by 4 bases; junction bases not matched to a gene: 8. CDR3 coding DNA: TGTGCCAGCAGCCCCGGGGGACTAGCGGGGCTATACAATGAGCAGTTCTTC. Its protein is CASSPGGLAGLYNEQFF.

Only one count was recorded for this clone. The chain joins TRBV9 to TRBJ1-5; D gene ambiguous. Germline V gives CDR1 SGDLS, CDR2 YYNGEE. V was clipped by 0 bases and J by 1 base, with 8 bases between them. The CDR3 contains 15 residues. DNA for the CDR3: TGTGCCAGCAGCGTAGGGGGAGTGAGCAATCAGCCCCAGCATTTT. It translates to CASSVGGVSNQPQHF. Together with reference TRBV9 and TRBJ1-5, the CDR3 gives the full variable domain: DSGVTQTPKHLITATGQRVTLRCSPRSGDLSVYWYQQSLDQGLQFLIQYYNGEERAKGNILERFSAQQFPDLHSELNLSSLELGDSALYFCASSVGGVSNQPQHFGDGTRLSIL.